This T cell receptor beta chain emerged from a study of shared T cell receptors in the human thymus. This clone has just a few counts. Clones were read by immunoSEQ multiplex PCR, and TCRdb kept only the in-frame ones, dropping some. The sample yields 720,000 or so clones, approximately 83% seen once. The V gene's germline CDR1 is SGHDT and CDR2 YYEEEE. The CDR3 sequence is 16 residues long. V shed 4 bases and J 1 base; nucleotides not matched to a gene: 10. A further study also used this sample, focusing on human thymus T cells. That paper states: Infants served as donors; they were healthy and Finnish and were having corrective surgery for congenital heart defects. The authors found apparently biased V and J gene usage in thymic and blood repertoires.

The receptor was isolated from a girl under two years old with a congenital heart defect. The J gene is TRBJ2-7, the V gene TRBV5-6, with 8 positions matching TRBD1. Sequenced input: thymocytes. The CDR3 here is CASSDRTGTPSYEQYF. The CDR3 region has the DNA TGTGCCAGCAGCGACCGGACAGGGACTCCTTCCTACGAGCAGTACTTC.